This T cell receptor beta chain was retrieved from a study of blood T cell repertoires in COVID-19. Background on the study: The United States, Italy and Spain provided the acute and convalescent COVID-19 samples.

The assay was immunoSEQ multiplex PCR, and TCRdb's table has in-frame clones only and misses some. The sample records about 100,000 clones, 75% to 90% being singletons. CDR3 length: 14 residues. Germline V gene lookup returns CDR1 SNHLY and CDR2 FYNNEI. The junction had 8 bases not matched to a gene; V was cut back by 6 bases and J by 5 bases. J is TRBJ2-5 and V is TRBV2; TRBD2 matches 8 bases. This TCR came from an elderly man with acute or convalescent COVID-19. The specimen was peripheral blood. Written as DNA, the CDR3 is TGTGCCAGCAGCCTTAGCGGGATGGGGGAGACCCAGTACTTC. Translation gives CASSLSGMGETQYF.